This T cell receptor beta chain was identified during a study of shared clonotypes between healthy human individuals. The overall study: Researchers assigned three CD4 naive, three CD4 memory, two CD8 naive and one CD8 memory plate to each donor. Findings and caveats of the study: Naive subsets usually exceeded memory subsets in estimated richness. Sampling was confined to blood; repertoires within tissues likely differ.

A remark on this clone: What it recognizes is unknown.

Data came from immunoSEQ multiplex PCR; TCRdb stores just in-frame clones and leaves some out. The sample shows 1.4 million to 1.5 million clones, around 97% of them seen only once. Sequencing was carried out using naive CD4+ T cells sorted from blood. Noted subset: CD45RA+ positively selected. This receptor was obtained from a man between 25 and 39 years old in good health.

The CDR3 DNA reads TGTGCCAGCAGCAAGTTGCGGGAGACCGTCCTGACTTTC. It encodes CASSKLRETVLTF. This chain links TRBV14 with TRBJ2-6; 7 nucleotides agree with TRBD2. Per germline, CDR1 SGHDN and CDR2 FVKESK. The CDR3 has 13 amino acids. The trim removed 5 bases at V and 12 bases at J, leaving 7 bases unmatched. Using reference TRBV14 and TRBJ2-6 for the parts outside the CDR3, the full variable domain is EAGVTQFPSHSVIEKGQTVTLRCDPISGHDNLYWYRRVMGKEIKFLLHFVKESKQDESGMPNNRFLAERTGGTYSTLKVQPAELEDSGVYFCASSKLRETVLTFGAGSRLTVL.